This T cell receptor (beta chain) was documented in a study of blood T cell repertoires in COVID-19. Study context: The United States, Italy and Spain supplied acute and convalescent COVID-19 samples. In each case, the material was cDNA or gDNA derived from T cells, B-cell-depleted T cells, or PBMCs.

Authors' data handling: Estimation of nucleated cell counts relied on the amplification of reference gene primers. The repertoire was sequenced with immunoSEQ multiplex PCR; TCRdb's copy has only in-frame clones and lacks some. The DNA was the basis for D and trimming; V, J and clone size are from that table. Of 30,000 to 40,000 clones in the sample, roughly 82% were seen once. Sequencing used peripheral blood. The receptor comes from a man at least 80 years old with active or convalescent COVID-19.

The CDR3 coding sequence is TGTGCCAGCAACCGAGCGGGACAGGGGGCCCCTGAAGCTTTCTTT. Translation gives CASNRAGQGAPEAFF. The chain is built from TRBV11-2 and TRBJ1-1, with TRBD1 matching over 12 bases. The CDR3 consists of 15 residues. Germline values: CDR1 SGHAT, CDR2 FQNNGV. J lost 6 bases, V lost 7 bases, and 9 bases had no gene match.